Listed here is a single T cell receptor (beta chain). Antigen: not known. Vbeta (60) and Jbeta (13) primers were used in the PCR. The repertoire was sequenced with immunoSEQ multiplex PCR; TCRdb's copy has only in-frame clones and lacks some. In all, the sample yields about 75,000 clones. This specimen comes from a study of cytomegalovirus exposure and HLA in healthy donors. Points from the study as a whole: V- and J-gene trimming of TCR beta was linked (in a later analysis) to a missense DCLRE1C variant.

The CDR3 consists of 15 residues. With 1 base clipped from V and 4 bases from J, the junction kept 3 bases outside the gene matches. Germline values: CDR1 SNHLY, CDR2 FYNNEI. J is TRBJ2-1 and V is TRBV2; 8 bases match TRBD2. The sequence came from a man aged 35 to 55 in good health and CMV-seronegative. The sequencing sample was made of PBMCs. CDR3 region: CASSEGRGAYNEQFF. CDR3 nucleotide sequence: TGTGCCAGCAGTGAAGGGCGGGGGGCTTACAATGAGCAGTTCTTC.